The text below deals with one T cell receptor (beta chain). Germline V gene lookup returns CDR1 SGHRS and CDR2 YFSETQ. The CDR3 totals 16 residues. Trimming pared 4 bases from V and 2 bases from J, leaving 16 bases between. The sample originates from a study of cytomegalovirus exposure and HLA in healthy donors. 13 Jbeta primers and 60 Vbeta primers were used for the PCR. TCRdb's table, derived via immunoSEQ multiplex PCR, lists solely in-frame clones and lacks some. The table lists 200,000 to 250,000 clones, 85% to 90% of them singletons. Specimen: PBMCs. The sequence was collected from a woman in her late teens or twenties in good health and CMV-seronegative. The rearrangement joins TRBV5-1 to TRBJ1-3; a weak D match, TRBD1 (6 bases). The CDR3 is CASSRGGGFAGNTIYF. DNA for the CDR3: TGCGCCAGCAGCCGGGGGGGCGGCTTTGCTGGAAACACCATATATTTT.